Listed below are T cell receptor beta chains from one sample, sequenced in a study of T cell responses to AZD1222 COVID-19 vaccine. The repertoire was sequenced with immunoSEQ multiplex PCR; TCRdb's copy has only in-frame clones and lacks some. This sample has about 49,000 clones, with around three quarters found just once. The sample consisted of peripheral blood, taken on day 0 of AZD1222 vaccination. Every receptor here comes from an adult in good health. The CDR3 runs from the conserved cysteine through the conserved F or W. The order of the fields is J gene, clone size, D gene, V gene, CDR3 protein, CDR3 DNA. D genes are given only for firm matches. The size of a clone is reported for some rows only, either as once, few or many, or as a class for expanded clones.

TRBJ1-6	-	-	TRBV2	CASSGNNSPLHF	TGTGCCAGCAGTGGAAATAATTCACCCCTCCACTTT
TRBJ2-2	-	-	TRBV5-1	CASRLTGNTGELFF	TGCGCCAGCAGATTAACAGGGAACACCGGGGAGCTGTTTTTT
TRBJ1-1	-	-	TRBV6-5	CASSPPAGANTEAFF	TGTGCCAGCAGTCCTCCCGCGGGCGCAAACACTGAAGCTTTCTTT
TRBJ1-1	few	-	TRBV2	CASSVIQGNTEAFF	TGTGCCAGCAGTGTTATTCAGGGGAACACTGAAGCTTTCTTT
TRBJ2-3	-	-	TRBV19	CASSIGPDTQYF	TGTGCCAGTAGTATAGGGCCAGATACGCAGTATTTT
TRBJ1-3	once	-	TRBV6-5	CTSSPGASGNTIYF	TGTACCAGCAGCCCCGGGGCATCTGGAAACACCATATATTTT
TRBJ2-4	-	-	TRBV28	CASSLFSGTHIQYF	TGTGCCAGCAGTTTGTTCTCAGGGACACACATTCAGTACTTC
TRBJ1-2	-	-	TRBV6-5	CASSLPGPSYGYTF	TGTGCCAGCAGTTTACCGGGCCCTAGCTATGGCTACACCTTC
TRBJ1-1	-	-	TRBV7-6	CASSLAQAGPLNTEAFF	TGTGCCAGCAGCTTAGCTCAGGCAGGGCCTCTGAACACTGAAGCTTTCTTT
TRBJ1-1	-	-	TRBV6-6	CASRSRDMNTEAFF	TGTGCCAGCAGAAGCCGGGATATGAACACTGAAGCTTTCTTT
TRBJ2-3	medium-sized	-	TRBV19	CASSRSERRTDTQYF	TGTGCCAGTAGTCGTTCAGAGAGACGGACAGATACGCAGTATTTT
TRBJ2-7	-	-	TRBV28	CASSITAPTYEQYF	TGTGCCAGCAGTATTACGGCCCCGACCTACGAGCAGTACTTC
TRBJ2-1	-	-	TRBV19	CASNIQGSGYNEQFF	TGTGCCAGTAATATCCAGGGTTCAGGGTACAATGAGCAGTTCTTC
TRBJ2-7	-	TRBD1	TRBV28	CASSRTGTSKEQYF	TGTGCCAGCAGCAGGACAGGGACATCAAAAGAGCAGTACTTC
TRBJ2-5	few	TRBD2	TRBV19	CASSFGLAETQYF	TGTGCCAGTAGTTTTGGACTAGCGGAGACCCAGTACTTC
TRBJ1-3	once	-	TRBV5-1	CASSPRTDGNTIYF	TGCGCCAGCAGCCCTAGGACAGACGGAAACACCATATATTTT
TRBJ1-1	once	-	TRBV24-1	CATSEGLRTEAFF	TGTGCCACCAGTGAGGGGTTGCGCACTGAAGCTTTCTTT
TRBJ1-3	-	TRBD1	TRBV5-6	CASSWGQSSSGNTIYF	TGTGCCAGCAGCTGGGGACAGTCCTCCTCTGGAAACACCATATATTTT
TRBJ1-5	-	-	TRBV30	CAWSTGMQPQHF	TGTGCCTGGAGTACAGGGATGCAGCCCCAGCATTTT
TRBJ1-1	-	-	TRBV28	CASRGRPEAFF	TGTGCCAGCAGGGGACGGCCAGAAGCTTTCTTT
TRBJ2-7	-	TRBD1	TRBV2	CASSVSGTGGYEQYF	TGTGCCAGCAGTGTGTCCGGGACAGGGGGATACGAGCAGTACTTC
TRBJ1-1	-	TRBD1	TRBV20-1	CSAREDRGAFF	TGCAGTGCTAGAGAAGACAGGGGAGCTTTCTTT
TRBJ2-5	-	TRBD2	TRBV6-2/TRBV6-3	CASSRLAGGQETQYF	TGTGCCAGCAGTAGACTAGCGGGGGGACAAGAGACCCAGTACTTC
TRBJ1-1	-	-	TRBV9	CASSVALHTEAFF	TGTGCCAGCAGCGTAGCTTTACATACAGAAGCTTTCTTT
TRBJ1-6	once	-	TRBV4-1	CASSQGGYNSPLHF	TGCGCCAGCAGCCAAGGGGGTTACAATTCACCCCTCCACTTT
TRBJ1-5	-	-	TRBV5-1	CASSTGTGSQPQHF	TGCGCCAGCAGCACCGGAACCGGCAGTCAGCCCCAGCATTTT
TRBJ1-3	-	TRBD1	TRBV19	CASSANRGGNTIYF	TGTGCCAGTAGTGCCAACAGGGGCGGAAACACCATATATTTT
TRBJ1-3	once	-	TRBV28	CASIGRALGGNTIYF	TGTGCCAGCATAGGTAGGGCCTTGGGTGGAAACACCATATATTTT
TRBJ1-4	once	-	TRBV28	CASSLARHEKLFF	TGTGCCAGCAGTTTAGCCAGGCATGAAAAACTGTTTTTT
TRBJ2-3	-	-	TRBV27	CASSSRGLGGFPDTQYF	TGTGCCAGCAGTTCCCGGGGGTTGGGCGGGTTCCCAGATACGCAGTATTTT
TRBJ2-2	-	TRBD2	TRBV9	CASSVGVSGRANNANTGELFF	TGTGCCAGCAGCGTCGGGGTTAGCGGGAGGGCAAATAACGCGAACACCGGGGAGCTGTTTTTT
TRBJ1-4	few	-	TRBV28	CASRRGSINEKLFF	TGTGCCAGCCGTCGGGGGAGTATAAACGAAAAACTGTTTTTT
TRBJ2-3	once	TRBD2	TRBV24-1	CATSIWEGGTDTQYF	TGTGCCACCAGTATCTGGGAGGGTGGGACAGATACGCAGTATTTT
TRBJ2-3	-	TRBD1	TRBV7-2	CASSSILQGGTDTQYF	TGTGCCAGCAGCTCCATCCTACAGGGGGGTACAGATACGCAGTATTTT
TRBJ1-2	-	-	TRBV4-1	CASSQELSGANYGYTF	TGCGCCAGCAGCCAAGAGCTATCGGGGGCTAACTATGGCTACACCTTC
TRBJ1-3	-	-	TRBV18	CASSTGSSGNTIYF	TGTGCCAGCTCTACAGGGTCGAGTGGAAACACCATATATTTT
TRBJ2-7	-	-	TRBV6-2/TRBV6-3	CASSYAPTYEQYF	TGTGCCAGCAGTTACGCCCCTACCTACGAGCAGTACTTC
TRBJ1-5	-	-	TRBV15	CATSRDGQHNQPQHF	TGTGCCACCAGCAGAGACGGACAGCACAATCAGCCCCAGCATTTT
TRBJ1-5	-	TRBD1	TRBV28	CASSPRDRFNQPQHF	TGTGCCAGCAGTCCCCGGGACAGGTTCAATCAGCCCCAGCATTTT
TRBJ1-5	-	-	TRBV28	CASSTDRWGQPQHF	TGTGCCAGCAGCACAGACAGGTGGGGCCAGCCCCAGCATTTT